This T cell receptor beta chain emerged from a study of blood T cell repertoires in COVID-19. Study at large: The United States, Italy and Spain provided the acute and convalescent COVID-19 samples. T cells, B-cell-depleted T cells, or PBMCs supplied cDNA or gDNA.

Original methodology: Estimates of nucleated cell counts were drawn from the amplification of reference gene primers. Sequencing was performed with immunoSEQ multiplex PCR; in TCRdb, only in-frame clones are kept and a portion is missing. V and J calls plus clone size are reproduced from that table; the DNA served to infer D and trimming. The data hold under 200,000 clones, with around nine tenths observed a single time. This clone was seen only a few times. Distinct nucleotide sequences in the sample also encode this CDR3. CDR3 size: 13 residues. The V end was cut by 4 bases, the J end by 2 bases, with 5 bases between. Germline CDR1 reads SGHTA; CDR2 reads FQGTGA.

This sequence was found in a man aged 60 to 75 with active or convalescent COVID-19. This rearrangement joins TRBV7-3 to TRBJ2-2; D is unresolved. The sequenced sample was peripheral blood. CDR3 residues: CASSSSNTGELFF. The CDR3 DNA reads as TGTGCCAGCAGCTCCTCTAACACCGGGGAGCTGTTTTTT. Together with reference TRBV7-3 and TRBJ2-2, the CDR3 gives the full variable domain: GAGVSQTPSNKVTEKGKYVELRCDPISGHTALYWYRQSLGQGPEFLIYFQGTGAADDSGLPNDRFFAVRPEGSVSTLKIQRTERGDSAVYLCASSSSNTGELFFGEGSRLTVL.